These 19 T cell receptor beta chains were all obtained from the same sample, sequenced in a study of T cells in women clearing cervical HPV infection. The table came from immunoSEQ multiplex PCR; TCRdb's copy has only in-frame clones and leaves some out. Its listing shows 20,000 to 25,000 clones. The source material was blood buffy coat. The receptors here all came from a woman between 18 and 70 years old with a cervical HPV16 infection that either progressed to CIN3+ or cleared (not recorded which).

CDR3 residues: CAWSPGTATYEQYF. The CDR3 DNA, read in part, is TGTGCCTGGAGTCCGGGGACTGCTACCTACGAG. This chain uses TRBV30 with TRBJ2-7, with D possibly matching TRBD2 (6 bases). The read ends 3 residues shy of where the CDR3 ends; the end is completed using the germline J gene. This CDR3 contains 14 residues. Trimming pared 2 bases from V and 2 bases from J, leaving 13 bases between. Germline values: CDR1 GTSNPN, CDR2 SVGIG (reference sequence).

On this clone itself: The read is 3 residues too short to cover the CDR3 end, so that end is filled in from the germline J gene. The V gene is TRBV5-6, the J gene TRBJ1-4, with D hard to call. Trimming took off 0 bases at V and 6 bases at J, with 6 bases between the two ends. Germline V gene data show CDR1 as SGHDT and CDR2 as YYEEEE. This CDR3 contains 13 residues. The DNA read from the CDR3 is TGTGCCAGCAGCTTGGGCGGGTATGAAAAA. It yields the protein CASSLGGYEK. The full CDR3 is CASSLGGYEKLFF.

Regarding this clone: The CDR3 end is not reached by the read, which stops 3 residues before it; the germline J gene fills it in. V and J are TRBV10-1 and TRBJ2-1; 7 bases match TRBD2. Germline values: CDR1 WNHNN, CDR2 SYGVQD (reference sequence). V shed 5 bases, J shed 3 bases, and the junction held 7 bases outside the gene matches. This CDR3 contains 15 residues. Incomplete CDR3 DNA: TGCGCCAGCAGTAGGTCGGGGGGACTCTACAATGAG. Translation: CASSRSGGLYNE. The entire CDR3 sequence reads CASSRSGGLYNEQFF.

CDR3 in amino acids: CASSFRPDEQFF. The DNA read from the CDR3 is TGTGCCAGCAGCTTTCGTCCCGATGAG. The chain employs TRBV7-9 and TRBJ2-1; D is unresolved. The CDR3 goes on 3 residues after the read ends, and that part is filled in from the germline J gene. Germline-derived CDR1 and CDR2 are SEHNR and FQNEAQ (reference sequence). The CDR3 length is 12 residues. V lost 3 bases, J lost 8 bases, and 8 bases lay in between.

Turning to this clone: The read gets to within 3 residues of the CDR3 end, and the germline J gene fills in the rest. The chain is built from TRBV30 and TRBJ2-7, with 10 positions matching TRBD1. The V segment lost 2 bases and the J segment 4 bases; nucleotides outside the gene matches: 5. Per germline, CDR1 GTSNPN and CDR2 SVGIG (reference sequence). This CDR3 is 14 amino acids long. The DNA read from the CDR3 is TGTGCCTGGAGTAAGACAGGGGGCGGATACGAG. Residues: CAWSKTGGGYE. The whole CDR3 protein reads CAWSKTGGGYEQYF.

With regard to this clone: One junction end does not reproduce the germline sequence, and a read error may be involved. From the germline J gene comes the end of the CDR3, since the read stops 3 residues before it. Other DNA sequences from this sample encode an identical CDR3 as well. The chain links TRBV18 to TRBJ2-3; no firm D call. The germline V gene has CDR1 KGHSH and CDR2 LQKENI. This CDR3 is built from 14 residues. Incomplete CDR3 DNA: TGTGCCAGCTCCCCACCCTCCAGTCCAGATCCG. Encoded protein: CASSPPSSPDP. From start to end, the CDR3 is CASSPPSSPDPQYF.

In the case of this clone: The sequence runs out 3 residues before the end of the CDR3; the remainder is reconstructed from the germline J gene. V gene TRBV5-1 combines with J gene TRBJ2-1; TRBD2 agrees at 8 bases. CDR1 and CDR2 (germline): SGHRS, YFSETQ. The J segment lost 5 bases and the V segment lost 6 bases, leaving 13 bases of the junction unmatched. The CDR3 spans 16 residues. The CDR3 protein is CASIPSTSEKNNEQFF. The DNA read from the CDR3 is TGCGCCAGCATCCCCTCGACTAGCGAGAAAAACAATGAG.

On this clone: The CDR3 end falls 3 residues outside the read, so it is completed with the germline J gene. The gene calls are TRBV20-1 and TRBJ1-5; D perhaps matches TRBD1 (6 bases). This CDR3 has 13 amino acids. Trimming stripped 4 bases from V and 7 bases from J, with 14 bases between. CDR1 and CDR2 (germline): DFQATT, SNEGSKA (reference sequence). The part of the CDR3 DNA that was read is TGCAGTGCTACGTACAGGGCGTCACAGCCC. It codes for CSATYRASQP. The complete CDR3 reads CSATYRASQPQHF.

Turning to this clone: The sequenced fragment ends 3 residues before the CDR3 boundary, so the rest is inferred from the germline J gene. The chain uses TRBV12-5 and TRBJ1-2, with D unresolved. Germline CDR1 is LGHNT and CDR2 is FRNRAP. This CDR3 comprises 14 residues. Trimming stripped 2 bases from V and 3 bases from J, with 10 bases between. The CDR3 loop reads CASGLSVPDYGYTF. The CDR3 DNA, read in part, is TGTGCTAGTGGTTTGTCGGTGCCTGACTATGGC. The full variable domain, its missing parts supplied by reference TRBV12-5 and TRBJ1-2, is DARVTQTPRHKVTEMGQEVTMRCQPILGHNTVFWYRQTMMQGLELLAYFRNRAPLDDSGMPKDRFSAEMPDATLATLKIQPSEPRDSAVYFCASGLSVPDYGYTFGSGTRLTVV.

Of note for this clone: From the germline J gene comes the end of the CDR3, since the read stops 3 residues before it. V is TRBV28 and J is TRBJ1-4; 7 bases are a match to TRBD1. The CDR3 totals 15 residues. V lost 3 bases, J lost 4 bases, and 5 bases stayed unmatched. Germline V CDR1 and CDR2: MDHEN, SYDVKM. The chain's CDR3 is CASSFGTDYNEKLFF. The CDR3 DNA, read in part, is TGTGCCAGCAGTTTTGGGACAGATTATAATGAAAAA. Full variable domain (rest looked up from reference TRBV28 and TRBJ1-4): DVKVTQSSRYLVKRTGEKVFLECVQDMDHENMFWYRQDPGLGLRLIYFSYDVKMKEKGDIPEGYSVSREKKERFSLILESASTNQTSMYLCASSFGTDYNEKLFFGSGTQLSVL.

A remark on this clone: The DNA ends 3 residues before the CDR3 does, and the rest of the CDR3 is filled in from the germline J gene. V is TRBV5-8 and J is TRBJ2-1, with D possibly being TRBD2 (5 bases). Trimming removed 4 bases at V and 4 bases at J, with 15 bases between. The CDR3 sequence is 15 residues long. Germline V CDR1 and CDR2: SGHTS, YDEGEE. The chain's CDR3 is CASSPSGGLYNEQFF. The CDR3 bases that were read are TGTGCCAGCAGCCCCTCCGGCGGGTTGTACAATGAG.

For this clone: The DNA ends 3 residues before the CDR3 does, and the rest of the CDR3 is filled in from the germline J gene. J is TRBJ1-6 and V is TRBV18; the match to TRBD1 covers 8 bases. This CDR3 spans 15 amino acids. Germline V CDR1 and CDR2: KGHSH, LQKENI. After removal of 3 bases from V and 7 bases from J, the junction contained 5 bases not matched to a gene. CDR3 amino acids: CASSPQGAGNSPLHF. Incomplete CDR3 DNA: TGTGCCAGCTCACCGCAGGGGGCTGGGAATTCACCC.

On this clone itself: The read ends 3 residues before the CDR3 terminus; that terminus is restored from the germline J gene. The rearrangement uses TRBV7-2 and TRBJ1-1; 7 positions match TRBD1. V lost 5 bases, J lost 0 bases, and 3 bases stayed unmatched. Germline CDR1 is SGHTA and CDR2 is FQGNSA. CDR3 length: 14 amino acids. CDR3 sequence reads: CASSRQGLNTEAFF. The part of the CDR3 DNA that was read is TGTGCCAGCAGCCGACAGGGACTGAACACTGAA.

The CDR3 loop is CASRPAGEGYGYTF. Partial CDR3 DNA: TGTGCCAGCAGGCCGGCGGGGGAGGGCTATGGC. The J gene is TRBJ1-2, the V gene TRBV11-2, with D tentatively TRBD1 (5 bases). The CDR3 end falls 3 residues outside the read, so it is completed with the germline J gene. CDR1 and CDR2 (germline): SGHAT, FQNNGV. The V gene lost 6 bases and the J gene lost 4 bases, with 15 bases spanning the gap. CDR3 size: 14 residues.

Concerning this clone itself: The read terminates 3 residues ahead of where the CDR3 ends, so the germline J gene completes it. The chain has TRBV20-1 and TRBJ2-2; D is possibly TRBD2 (7 bases). Trimming took off 8 bases at V and 2 bases at J, with 15 bases between the two ends. Germline assignment: CDR1 DFQATT and CDR2 SNEGSKA (reference sequence). This CDR3 has 14 amino acids. CDR3 DNA (partial): TGCAGTATAAGGCGGGGGCCCAACACCGGGGAG. Its protein product is CSIRRGPNTGE. The complete CDR3 reads CSIRRGPNTGELFF.

Notes on this clone: The DNA ends 3 residues before the CDR3 does, and the rest of the CDR3 is filled in from the germline J gene. The chain recombines TRBV12-3 or TRBV12-4 with TRBJ2-3; possible D gene TRBD2, 6 bases. Trimming cost V 1 base and J 1 base, with 9 bases left between them. The CDR3 covers 15 residues. The CDR3 sequence: CASSLVSGGTDTQYF. Incomplete CDR3 DNA: TGTGCCAGCAGTTTAGTGTCGGGGGGCACAGATACG.

To note about this clone: The CDR3 end is not reached by the read, which stops 3 residues before it; the germline J gene fills it in. The gene calls are TRBV12-5 and TRBJ2-7; 14 bases map to TRBD2. After removal of 5 bases from V and 4 bases from J, the junction contained 10 bases not matched to a gene. This CDR3 region has 17 residues. The germline CDR1 and CDR2 sequences are LGHNT and FRNRAP. Here the CDR3 reads CASGHRPGTSGSYEQYF. The sequenced CDR3 bases are TGTGCTAGTGGTCACCGACCCGGGACTAGCGGGAGTTACGAG.

Partial CDR3 DNA: TGTGCCAGCAGCCCAGGGGGGGGATATCCGGGACTAGGCCGTGACAATGAG. Its translation: CASSPGGGYPGLGRDNE. The full CDR3 protein is CASSPGGGYPGLGRDNEQFF. V gene TRBV13 combines with J gene TRBJ2-1; a weak D match, TRBD2 (8 bases). The read terminates 3 residues before the CDR3 end, so the remaining end is supplied by the germline J gene. CDR1 and CDR2 (germline): PRHDT, FYEKMQ (reference sequence). V was shortened by 5 bases and J by 5 bases, with 31 bases between the two germline ends. CDR3 length equals 20 residues.

Worth noting for this clone: Read coverage stops 3 residues before the CDR3 terminus; the germline J gene supplies the remainder. The V and J genes are TRBV11-3 and TRBJ2-7; D uncertain. The CDR3 is 14 residues long. V was trimmed by 2 bases and J by 4 bases, leaving 12 bases between them. The germline gives CDR1 SGHNT, CDR2 YENEEA. The sequenced CDR3 bases are TGTGCCAGCAGCTTACTGCCAACCACATACGAG. It translates to CASSLLPTTYE. The whole CDR3 sequence reads CASSLLPTTYEQYF.